The 28 T cell receptor beta chains listed next were all sequenced from one sample in a study of shared clonotypes between healthy human individuals. Here immunoSEQ multiplex PCR was the method, and the copy in TCRdb shows in-frame clones only, minus some. The sample yields about 1 million clones, more than 60% seen once. The sample taken for sequencing was memory CD4+ T cells sorted from blood. Subset meaning: CD45RA-negative fraction. These receptors all stem from a man younger than 35 in good health.

J is TRBJ2-2 and V is TRBV11-2; D perhaps matches TRBD2 (6 bases). This CDR3 spans 17 amino acids. Per germline, CDR1 SGHAT and CDR2 FQNNGV. Between the trimmed V and J ends, which lost 2 bases and 7 bases, there was a span of 20 bases. The DNA of the CDR3 is TGTGCCAGCAGCTTAACGGTTCCGCAGGGAGGAGGCGGGGAGCTGTTTTTT. The encoded protein is CASSLTVPQGGGGELFF.

This clone was recorded once. The same CDR3 also results from other DNA sequences found in this sample. The chain combines TRBV5-1 with TRBJ2-3, with TRBD2 as a possible D gene (6 bases). CDR3 length: 13 amino acids. Germline V gives CDR1 SGHRS, CDR2 YFSETQ. V gave up 4 bases and J gave up 3 bases, with 9 bases separating them. In DNA, the CDR3 is TGCGCCAGCAGCGCCGGAGGGACAGATACGCAGTATTTT. It is translated as CASSAGGTDTQYF.

V and J are TRBV11-2 and TRBJ2-7; possibly TRBD2 for D (7 bases). Looked up from germline, CDR1 is SGHAT and CDR2 is FQNNGV. This CDR3 comprises 14 residues. V lost 5 bases to trimming and J lost 4 bases, with 15 bases between them. CDR3 region: CASSQTGGAYEQYF. The CDR3 DNA sequence: TGTGCCAGCAGCCAGACGGGGGGCGCGTACGAGCAGTACTTC.

The chain combines TRBV7-6 with TRBJ2-7, with a tentative D call TRBD2 (5 bases). V was shortened by 6 bases and J by 6 bases, with 12 bases between the two germline ends. In germline, CDR1 is SGHVS, CDR2 FNYEAQ. The CDR3 covers 12 residues. The CDR3 DNA sequence: TGTGCCAGCAGTCATCGGGCGGGCGAGCAGTACTTC. Residues: CASSHRAGEQYF.

The sample holds one count of this clone. This chain's CDR3 is CASSDRVDYEQYF. CDR3 nucleotides: TGTGCCAGCAGCGACAGGGTGGACTACGAGCAGTACTTC. The rearrangement links TRBV6-6 to TRBJ2-7; 7 bases align to TRBD1. The germline gives CDR1 MNHNY, CDR2 SVGAGI (reference sequence). J lost 3 bases, V lost 6 bases, and 5 bases had no gene match. The CDR3 is 13 residues long.

As for this clone: Other nucleotide sequences in the sample specify the same CDR3. This chain uses TRBV7-9 with TRBJ1-4, with D maybe TRBD1 (5 bases). V was shortened by 1 base and J by 7 bases, with 13 bases between the two germline ends. This CDR3 spans 15 amino acids. Per the germline V gene, CDR1 is SEHNR and CDR2 is FQNEAQ (reference sequence). CDR3 sequence: CASSLVRGGGEKLFF. The CDR3 DNA follows: TGTGCCAGCAGCTTAGTAAGGGGCGGAGGTGAAAAACTGTTTTTT.

Remarks on this clone: Other DNA sequences from this sample encode an identical CDR3 as well. The chain links TRBV5-1 to TRBJ1-4; the D is unclear. V gave up 1 base and J gave up 6 bases, with 7 bases separating them. The CDR3 sequence is 13 residues long. CDR1 SGHRS and CDR2 YFSETQ come from the germline V gene. CDR3 bases: TGCGCCAGCAGCTTGTCCGGGGATGAAAAACTGTTTTTT. Translated, it gives CASSLSGDEKLFF.

This clone was seen a few times. CDR3 nucleotides: TGTGCCAGCAGTACCCCCTTGGGGGCCGAAGCTTTCTTT. It codes for CASSTPLGAEAFF. The genes are TRBV25-1 and TRBJ1-1, with D maybe TRBD1 (6 bases). The CDR3 runs to 13 residues. The germline V gene encodes CDR1 MGHDK and CDR2 SYGVNS. Trimming cost V 5 bases and J 8 bases, with 15 bases left between them.

The chain links TRBV30 to TRBJ1-2, with 8 positions matching TRBD1. The CDR3 is 12 residues long. Germline V gene data show CDR1 as GTSNPN and CDR2 as SVGIG (reference sequence). V gave up 5 bases and J gave up 7 bases; unmatched junction bases: 6. The CDR3 loop reads CAWSQGAGGYTF. The CDR3 bases are TGTGCCTGGTCCCAGGGGGCCGGTGGCTACACCTTC.

V usage is TRBV30 and J usage is TRBJ1-2, with 10 bases matching TRBD1. The CDR3 runs to 15 residues. The germline CDR1 and CDR2 sequences are GTSNPN and SVGIG (reference sequence). J was trimmed by 7 bases and V by 0 bases; bases with no gene match: 8. In DNA form, the CDR3 reads TGTGCCTGGAGTGTACTGGGACAGGGGATGGGTGGCTACACCTTC. Protein product: CAWSVLGQGMGGYTF.

The CDR3 DNA sequence: TGTGCCAGCTCTCGACGGGGTGACAATGAGCAGTTCTTC. It translates to CASSRRGDNEQFF. V gene TRBV18 combines with J gene TRBJ2-1; possible D gene TRBD2, 5 bases. Germline CDR1 reads KGHSH; CDR2 reads LQKENI. Trimming shortened V by 6 bases and J by 5 bases, and 11 bases separated the two germline ends. The CDR3 has 13 amino acids. Full variable domain (outside the CDR3, taken from reference TRBV18 and TRBJ2-1): NAGVMQNPRHLVRRRGQEARLRCSPMKGHSHVYWYRQLPEEGLKFMVYLQKENIIDESGMPKERFSAEFPKEGPSILRIQQVVRGDSAAYFCASSRRGDNEQFFGPGTRLTVL.

This rearrangement joins TRBV15 to TRBJ2-3; no clear D gene. The CDR3 contains 16 residues. Germline V gene data show CDR1 as LNHNV and CDR2 as YYDKDF (reference sequence). V was cut by 3 bases and J by 0 bases, with 13 bases left in between. This chain's CDR3 is CATSREKGMSTDTQYF. CDR3 in DNA: TGTGCCACCAGCAGGGAGAAAGGGATGAGCACAGATACGCAGTATTTT.

The chain is built from TRBV2 and TRBJ2-7, with D perhaps matching TRBD2 (6 bases). CDR3 size: 14 residues. CDR1 and CDR2 from the germline V gene are SNHLY and FYNNEI. V was trimmed by 5 bases and J by 4 bases, leaving 15 bases between them. The CDR3, as DNA: TGTGCCAGCAGTAATCAGCGGGCCCTATACGAGCAGTACTTC. It encodes CASSNQRALYEQYF. The variable domain in full, completed from reference TRBV2 and TRBJ2-7, reads EPEVTQTPSHQVTQMGQEVILRCVPISNHLYFYWYRQILGQKVEFLVSFYNNEISEKSEIFDDQFSVERPDGSNFTLKIRSTKLEDSAMYFCASSNQRALYEQYFGPGTRLTVT.

This clone was recorded once. The genes are TRBV6-6 and TRBJ1-5, with a possible D match to TRBD1 (6 bases). Germline V gives CDR1 MNHNY, CDR2 SVGAGI (reference sequence). CDR3 length: 12 amino acids. Trimming left V 6 bases short and J 4 bases short, with 7 bases between. This CDR3 reads CASRRGNQPQHF. In DNA, the CDR3 is TGTGCCAGCAGAAGGGGGAATCAGCCCCAGCATTTT.

V and J are TRBV5-1 and TRBJ1-5, with TRBD1 as a possible D gene (5 bases). Germline-derived CDR1 and CDR2 are SGHRS and YFSETQ. The CDR3 runs to 16 residues. V was shortened by 4 bases and J by 2 bases, with 16 bases between the two germline ends. The CDR3 sequence is CASSHPEEGRNQPQHF. The CDR3 DNA reads as TGCGCCAGCAGCCACCCCGAGGAGGGGCGCAATCAGCCCCAGCATTTT.

The chain links TRBV7-6 to TRBJ2-3, with D perhaps TRBD2 (7 bases). CDR1 SGHVS and CDR2 FNYEAQ come from the germline V gene. The CDR3 extends over 15 amino acids. V was cut by 6 bases and J by 2 bases, with 15 bases left in between. The CDR3 DNA is TGTGCCAGCAGTTCCACAGGGAGGGACACAGATACGCAGTATTTT. This codes for CASSSTGRDTDTQYF.

The chain combines TRBV2 with TRBJ1-3; D is unresolved. Germline V gene data show CDR1 as SNHLY and CDR2 as FYNNEI. CDR3 size: 13 residues. Between the trimmed V and J ends, which lost 6 bases and 7 bases, there was a span of 13 bases. The CDR3 DNA is TGTGCCAGCAGCGACACTCGTGGGAACACCATATATTTT. Protein sequence: CASSDTRGNTIYF.

The chain uses TRBV5-4 and TRBJ2-3; maybe TRBD2 (6 bases). There are 15 residues in the CDR3. The V end lost 0 bases, the J end lost 6 bases, and 14 bases lay between the germline ends. Germline CDR1 reads SGHNT; CDR2 reads YYREEE (reference sequence). CDR3 DNA: TGTGCCAGCAGCTTGGCCTCGGCGGGATGGGATACGCAGTATTTT. Translated: CASSLASAGWDTQYF.

The rearrangement links TRBV7-9 to TRBJ1-1; 9 bases fit TRBD1. CDR1 and CDR2 from the germline V gene are SEHNR and FQNEAQ (reference sequence). The CDR3 is made up of 16 amino acids. With V trimmed by 4 bases and J by 0 bases, 6 bases remained unmatched. The chain's CDR3 is CASSSTGGILNTEAFF. Written as DNA, the CDR3 is TGTGCCAGCAGCTCCACAGGGGGCATACTGAACACTGAAGCTTTCTTT.

This clone is a singleton in its sample. The chain links TRBV11-2 to TRBJ2-2; the match to TRBD2 covers 11 bases. Trimming removed 1 base from V and 1 base from J; junction bases left unmatched: 8. The CDR3 is 19 amino acids. The germline CDR1 and CDR2 sequences are SGHAT and FQNNGV. The CDR3, as DNA: TGTGCCAGCAGCTTAGTTCTACTAGCGGGGGCCCTGAACACCGGGGAGCTGTTTTTT. Residues: CASSLVLLAGALNTGELFF.

This chain joins TRBV9 and TRBJ2-5; 7 nucleotides agree with TRBD2. The germline gives CDR1 SGDLS, CDR2 YYNGEE. Trimming removed 0 bases from V and 5 bases from J; junction bases left unmatched: 10. The CDR3 sequence is 16 residues long. CDR3 sequence: CASSVAPGLQGETQYF. The CDR3 DNA follows: TGTGCCAGCAGCGTAGCCCCGGGACTACAAGGGGAGACCCAGTACTTC.

For this clone: The same CDR3 can be traced to other DNA sequences in this sample. The J gene is TRBJ2-3, the V gene TRBV6-1; D is perhaps TRBD2 (6 bases). The CDR3 length is 14 residues. CDR1 and CDR2 from the germline V gene are MNHNS and SASEGT. V lost 6 bases to trimming and J lost 0 bases, with 10 bases between them. The CDR3 region is CASRRDFSTDTQYF. The DNA of the CDR3 is TGTGCCAGCAGGAGGGACTTCAGCACAGATACGCAGTATTTT.

This chain connects TRBV11-2 to TRBJ2-1; D may correspond to TRBD1 or TRBD2 (5 bases each). The CDR3 contains 13 residues. The germline V and J ends were trimmed by 5 bases and 7 bases, with 12 bases remaining between them. Germline lookup yields CDR1 SGHAT and CDR2 FQNNGV. This CDR3 is CASSVTGANEQFF. DNA of the CDR3: TGTGCCAGCAGCGTCACCGGGGCAAATGAGCAGTTCTTC.

The chain joins TRBV5-1 to TRBJ1-1; D possibly corresponds to TRBD1 (5 bases). Looked up from germline, CDR1 is SGHRS and CDR2 is YFSETQ. The length of the CDR3 is 14 residues. Trimming pared 4 bases from V and 6 bases from J, leaving 16 bases between. The CDR3 loop reads CASSALVGAPEAFF. The CDR3 DNA reads TGCGCCAGCAGCGCGCTCGTCGGGGCCCCTGAAGCTTTCTTT.

J is TRBJ1-1 and V is TRBV28, with D possibly being TRBD1 (5 bases). The germline V and J ends were trimmed by 2 bases and 9 bases, with 10 bases remaining between them. The CDR3 has 12 amino acids. Germline loops: CDR1 MDHEN, CDR2 SYDVKM. CDR3 DNA sequence: TGTGCCAGCAGTTTAGTCAGGGATAAAGCTTTCTTT. It codes for CASSLVRDKAFF.

The V call is TRBV2, the J call TRBJ1-4, with 7 bases that match TRBD1. CDR3 length: 13 amino acids. The germline V gene encodes CDR1 SNHLY and CDR2 FYNNEI. V shed 6 bases and J 7 bases; nucleotides not matched to a gene: 5. The CDR3 bases are TGTGCCAGCAGAGACGGGACAGTTGAAAAACTGTTTTTT. Its translation: CASRDGTVEKLFF.

CDR3 loop: CAWSNSEGRDEQFF. CDR3 nucleotides: TGTGCCTGGTCTAATAGTGAGGGCAGGGATGAGCAGTTCTTC. The gene calls are TRBV30 and TRBJ2-1; the D call may be TRBD1 or TRBD2 (5 bases each). Trimming removed 5 bases at V and 8 bases at J, with 19 bases between. Germline V gene data show CDR1 as GTSNPN and CDR2 as SVGIG (reference sequence). This CDR3 is built from 14 residues.

This chain connects TRBV5-4 to TRBJ1-3; D unclear. From germline, CDR1 is SGHNT and CDR2 YYREEE (reference sequence). Trimming took 7 bases from V and 0 from J, leaving 11 bases between them. The CDR3 is 14 residues long. The CDR3 is CASALQDSGNTIYF. In DNA form, the CDR3 reads TGTGCCAGCGCCCTCCAGGACTCTGGAAACACCATATATTTT.